This T cell receptor (beta chain) is drawn from a study of cytomegalovirus exposure and HLA in healthy donors. Study-level background: Falling in the Caucasian-associated ancestry cluster were 80% to 90% of 350 to 400 genotyped donors. The study, taken as a whole, reports: In a later analysis, HLA-C alleles had the fewest associated TCRs, DRB1 alleles the most.

The V end was cut by 1 base, the J end by 3 bases, with 9 bases between. Germline CDR1 reads SGHAT; CDR2 reads FQNNGV. This CDR3 has 14 amino acids. Remarks on this clone: What it binds is unknown.

The PCR contained 60 Vbeta and 13 Jbeta primers. Profiling relied on immunoSEQ multiplex PCR, and the TCRdb table lists in-frame clones only, not all of them. The table shows roughly 110,000 clones, with 77% occurring only once. The specimen was PBMCs. This sequence originates from a male donor in good health and CMV-seronegative. V and J are TRBV11-2 and TRBJ1-1; D is unresolved. CDR3: CASSLGGADTEAFF. CDR3 nucleotides: TGTGCCAGCAGCTTAGGCGGCGCTGACACTGAAGCTTTCTTT.